This TCR beta chain was identified in a study of blood T cell repertoires in COVID-19. Study background: Material from acute and convalescent COVID-19 was sourced from the United States, Italy and Spain. In each case, the material was cDNA or gDNA derived from T cells, B-cell-depleted T cells, or PBMCs.

Original data processing: Using reference gene primer amplification, nucleated cell counts were estimated. Profiled with immunoSEQ multiplex PCR; TCRdb holds only in-frame clones, not every one. That table gives V, J and clone size, and the DNA gave D and trimming. The sample shows about 150,000 clones, 75% to 85% of them seen only once. Trimming shortened V by 3 bases and J by 6 bases, and 14 bases separated the two germline ends. Germline values: CDR1 MDHEN, CDR2 SYDVKM. The CDR3 is 14 amino acids. The sequenced material came from peripheral blood. This chain links TRBV28 with TRBJ1-1, with D possibly matching TRBD1 (6 bases). The TCR sequence derives from a man aged 55 to 69 with active or convalescent COVID-19. The CDR3, as DNA: TGTGCCAGCAGTTTCCAACAGGGAATCTCTGAAGCTTTCTTT. Protein: CASSFQQGISEAFF.